These T cell receptor beta chains were read from a single sample in a study of T cell changes during pregnancy in multiple sclerosis. The repertoire was sequenced with immunoSEQ multiplex PCR; TCRdb's copy has only in-frame clones and lacks some. The table lists about 49,000 clones, approximately 94% of them singletons, with about 5.5% in the top ten. Specimen: CD8+ T cells from peripheral blood mononuclear cells, collected before pregnancy. The receptors stem from a female donor with multiple sclerosis, enrolled in a pregnancy study. CDR3s include the opening cysteine and the closing phenylalanine or tryptophan.

v_gene | CDR3aa
TRBV29-1 | CSVDGQGFYGYTF
TRBV9 | CASSVGSLAGGDNEQFF
TRBV7-9 | CASSSGLQETQYF
TRBV6-4 | CASSSSGSSTDTQYF
TRBV9 | CASSPSGRATDTQYF
TRBV6-1 | CASSEDSPYSNQPQHF
TRBV9 | CASSVDPFLDNHGYTF
TRBV13 | CASSLGEGYEQYF
TRBV29-1 | CSVRESSYEQYF
TRBV4-2 | CASSWGQAHSYEQYF
TRBV19 | CASSWDSIVAFF
TRBV29-1 | CSVELDSTF
TRBV4-2 | CASSRLAASSYEQYF
TRBV7-9 | CASSFPGDTEAFF
TRBV6-1 | CASSEGWGGSNQPQHF
TRBV5-6 | CASSKITQGNYGYTF
TRBV7-9 | CANRWGTESYNEQFF
TRBV4-1 | CASSLGTSISEQYF
TRBV7-9 | CASSPRGATGELFF
TRBV27 | CASSLAVSNQPQHF
TRBV4-1 | CASSQERRSSYEQYF
TRBV2 | CASRGGALQQYF
TRBV7-9 | CASSTGLGGNTIYF
TRBV30 | CAWSRQGNTEAFF
TRBV27 | CATAHGRDYEQYF
TRBV4-1 | CASGTGGHGYTF
TRBV27 | CASSLSGVGTYEQYF
TRBV6-6 | CASSYLRVYEQYF
TRBV27 | CASSTGPGQPQHF
TRBV10-1 | CASSDLGESYNEQFF